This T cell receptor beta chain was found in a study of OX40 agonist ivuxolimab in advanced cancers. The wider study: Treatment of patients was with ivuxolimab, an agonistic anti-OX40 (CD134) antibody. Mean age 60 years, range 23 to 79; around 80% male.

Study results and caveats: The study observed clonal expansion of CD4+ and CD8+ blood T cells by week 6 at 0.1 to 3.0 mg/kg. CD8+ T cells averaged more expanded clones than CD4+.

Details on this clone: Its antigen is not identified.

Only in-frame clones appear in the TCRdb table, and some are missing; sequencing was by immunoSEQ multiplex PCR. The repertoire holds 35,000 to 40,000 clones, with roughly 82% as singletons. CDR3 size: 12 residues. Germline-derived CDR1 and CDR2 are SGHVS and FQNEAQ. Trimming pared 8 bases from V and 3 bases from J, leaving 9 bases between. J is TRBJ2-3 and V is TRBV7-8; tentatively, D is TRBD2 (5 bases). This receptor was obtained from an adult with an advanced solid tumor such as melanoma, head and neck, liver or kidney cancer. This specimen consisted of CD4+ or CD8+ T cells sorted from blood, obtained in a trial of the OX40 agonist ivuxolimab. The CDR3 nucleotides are TGTGCCAGCGGACTTCAGACAGATACGCAGTATTTT. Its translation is CASGLQTDTQYF. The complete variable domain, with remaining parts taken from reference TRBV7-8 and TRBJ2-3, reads GAGVSQSPRYKVAKRGQDVALRCDPISGHVSLFWYQQALGQGPEFLTYFQNEAQLDKSGLPSDRFFAERPEGSVSTLKIQRTQQEDSAVYLCASGLQTDTQYFGPGTRLTVL.